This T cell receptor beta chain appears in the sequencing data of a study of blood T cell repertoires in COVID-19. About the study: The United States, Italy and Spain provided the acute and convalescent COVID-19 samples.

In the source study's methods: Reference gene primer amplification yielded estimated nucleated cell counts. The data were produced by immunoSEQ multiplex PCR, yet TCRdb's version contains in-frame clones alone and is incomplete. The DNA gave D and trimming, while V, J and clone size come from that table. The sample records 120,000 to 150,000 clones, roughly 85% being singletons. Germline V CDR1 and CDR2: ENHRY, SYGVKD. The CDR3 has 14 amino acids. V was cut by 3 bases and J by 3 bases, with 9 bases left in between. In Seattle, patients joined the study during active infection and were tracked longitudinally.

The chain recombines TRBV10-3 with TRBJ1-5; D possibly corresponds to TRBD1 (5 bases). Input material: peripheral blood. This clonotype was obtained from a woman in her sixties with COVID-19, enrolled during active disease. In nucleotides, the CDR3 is TGTGCCATCAGTGACGCCAGGGCCAATCAGCCCCAGCATTTT. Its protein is CAISDARANQPQHF.